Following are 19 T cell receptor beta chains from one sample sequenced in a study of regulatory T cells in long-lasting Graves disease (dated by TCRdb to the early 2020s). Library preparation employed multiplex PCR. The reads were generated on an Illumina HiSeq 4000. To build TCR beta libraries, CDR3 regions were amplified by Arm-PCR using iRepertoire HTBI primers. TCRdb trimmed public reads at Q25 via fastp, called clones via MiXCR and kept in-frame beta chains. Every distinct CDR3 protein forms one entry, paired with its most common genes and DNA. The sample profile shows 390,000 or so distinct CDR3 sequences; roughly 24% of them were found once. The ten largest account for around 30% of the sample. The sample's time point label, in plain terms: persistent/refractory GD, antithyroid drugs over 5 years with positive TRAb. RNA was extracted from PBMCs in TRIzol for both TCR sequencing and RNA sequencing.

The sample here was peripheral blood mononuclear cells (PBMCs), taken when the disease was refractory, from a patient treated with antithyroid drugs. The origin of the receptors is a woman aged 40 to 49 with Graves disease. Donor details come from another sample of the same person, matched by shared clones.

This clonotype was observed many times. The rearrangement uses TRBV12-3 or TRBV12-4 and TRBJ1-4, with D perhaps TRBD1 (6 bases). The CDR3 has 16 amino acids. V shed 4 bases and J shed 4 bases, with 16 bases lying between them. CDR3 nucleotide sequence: TGTGCCAGCAGTTCTCTGTCGGGGGCTGGTAATGAAAAACTGTTTTTT. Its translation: CASSSLSGAGNEKLFF.

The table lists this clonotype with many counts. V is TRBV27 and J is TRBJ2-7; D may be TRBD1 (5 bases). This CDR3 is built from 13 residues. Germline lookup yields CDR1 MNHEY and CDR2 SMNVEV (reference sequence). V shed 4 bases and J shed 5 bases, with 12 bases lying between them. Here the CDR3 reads CASSYRGRDEQYF. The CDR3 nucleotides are TGTGCCAGCAGTTATAGGGGTAGGGACGAGCAGTACTTC.

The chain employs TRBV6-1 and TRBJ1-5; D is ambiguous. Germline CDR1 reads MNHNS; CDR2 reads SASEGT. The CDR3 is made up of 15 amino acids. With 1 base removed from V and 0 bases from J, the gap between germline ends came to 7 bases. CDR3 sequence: CASSEVGYSNQPQHF. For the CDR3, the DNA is TGTGCCAGCAGTGAAGTGGGTTATAGCAATCAGCCCCAGCATTTT.

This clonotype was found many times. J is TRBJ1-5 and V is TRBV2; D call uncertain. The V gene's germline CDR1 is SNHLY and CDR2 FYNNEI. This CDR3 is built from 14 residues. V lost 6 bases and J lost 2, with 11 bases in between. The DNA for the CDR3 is TGTGCCAGCAGCCAGAGCAGCGGCAATCAGCCCCAGCATTTT. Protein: CASSQSSGNQPQHF.

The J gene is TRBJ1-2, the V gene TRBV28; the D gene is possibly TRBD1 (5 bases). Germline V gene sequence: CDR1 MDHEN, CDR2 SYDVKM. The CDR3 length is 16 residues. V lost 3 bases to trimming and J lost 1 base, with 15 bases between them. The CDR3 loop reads CASSFLLGGDNYGYTF. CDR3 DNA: TGTGCCAGCAGTTTTCTGTTGGGGGGTGATAACTATGGCTACACCTTC.

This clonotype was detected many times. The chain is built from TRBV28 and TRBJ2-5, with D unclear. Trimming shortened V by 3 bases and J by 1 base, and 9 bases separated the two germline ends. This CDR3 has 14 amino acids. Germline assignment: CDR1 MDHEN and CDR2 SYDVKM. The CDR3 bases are TGTGCCAGCAGTTTTGGATTGTCCCAAGAGACCCAGTACTTC. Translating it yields CASSFGLSQETQYF.

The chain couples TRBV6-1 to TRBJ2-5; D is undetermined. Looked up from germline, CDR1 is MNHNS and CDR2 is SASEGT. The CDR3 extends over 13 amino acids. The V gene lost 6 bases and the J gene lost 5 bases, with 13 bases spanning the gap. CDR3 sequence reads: CASSLSMRETQYF. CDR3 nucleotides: TGTGCCAGCAGCCTTTCAATGAGGGAGACCCAGTACTTC.

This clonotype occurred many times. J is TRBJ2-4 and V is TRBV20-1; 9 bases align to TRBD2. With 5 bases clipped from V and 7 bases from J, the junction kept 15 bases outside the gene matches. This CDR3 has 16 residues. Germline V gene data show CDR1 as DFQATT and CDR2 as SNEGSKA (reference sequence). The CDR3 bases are TGCAGTGCTTCCAAGGGGGCTAGCGGGAACAGGAACATTCAGTACTTC. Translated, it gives CSASKGASGNRNIQYF.

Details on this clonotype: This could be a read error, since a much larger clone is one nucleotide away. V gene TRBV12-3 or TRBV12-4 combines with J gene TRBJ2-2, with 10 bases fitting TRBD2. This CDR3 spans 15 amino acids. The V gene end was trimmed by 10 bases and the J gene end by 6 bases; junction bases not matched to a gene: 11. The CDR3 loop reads CANTPLAGVSGELFF. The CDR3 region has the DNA TGTGCCAACACCCCCCTAGCGGGAGTATCCGGGGAGCTGTTTTTT.

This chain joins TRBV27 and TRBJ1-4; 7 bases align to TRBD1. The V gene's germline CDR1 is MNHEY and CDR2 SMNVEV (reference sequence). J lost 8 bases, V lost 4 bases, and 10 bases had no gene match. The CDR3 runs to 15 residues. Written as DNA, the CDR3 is TGTGCCAGCAGTTCCGGCCAGGGGGACGCCGAAAAACTGTTTTTT. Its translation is CASSSGQGDAEKLFF.

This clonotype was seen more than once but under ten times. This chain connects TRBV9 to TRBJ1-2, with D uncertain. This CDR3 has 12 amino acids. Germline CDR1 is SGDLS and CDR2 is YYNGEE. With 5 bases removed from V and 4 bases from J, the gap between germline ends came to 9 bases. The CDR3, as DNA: TGTGCCAGCAGTGACGGGATCTATGGCTACACCTTC. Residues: CASSDGIYGYTF.

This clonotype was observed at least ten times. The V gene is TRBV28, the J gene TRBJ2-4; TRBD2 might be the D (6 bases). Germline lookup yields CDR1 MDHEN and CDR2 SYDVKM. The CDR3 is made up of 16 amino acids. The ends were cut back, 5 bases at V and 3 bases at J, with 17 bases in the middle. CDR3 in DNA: TGTGCCAGCAGTATGGGACTCGGGCCTGGCAAAAACATTCAGTACTTC. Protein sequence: CASSMGLGPGKNIQYF.

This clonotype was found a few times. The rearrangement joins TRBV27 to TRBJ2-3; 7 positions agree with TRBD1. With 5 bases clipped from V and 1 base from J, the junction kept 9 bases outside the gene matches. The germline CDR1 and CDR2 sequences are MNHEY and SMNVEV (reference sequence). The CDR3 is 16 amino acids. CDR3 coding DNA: TGTGCCAGCAGTGGGGGACAGTTGACAGGCACAGATACGCAGTATTTT. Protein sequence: CASSGGQLTGTDTQYF.

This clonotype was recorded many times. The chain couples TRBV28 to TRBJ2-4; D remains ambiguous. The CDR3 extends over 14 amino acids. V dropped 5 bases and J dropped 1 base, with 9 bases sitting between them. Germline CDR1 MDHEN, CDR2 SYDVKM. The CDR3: CASSPLLAKNIQYF. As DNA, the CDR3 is TGTGCCAGCAGTCCTCTTTTGGCCAAAAACATTCAGTACTTC. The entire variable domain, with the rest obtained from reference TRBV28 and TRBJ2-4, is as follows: DVKVTQSSRYLVKRTGEKVFLECVQDMDHENMFWYRQDPGLGLRLIYFSYDVKMKEKGDIPEGYSVSREKKERFSLILESASTNQTSMYLCASSPLLAKNIQYFGAGTRLSVL.

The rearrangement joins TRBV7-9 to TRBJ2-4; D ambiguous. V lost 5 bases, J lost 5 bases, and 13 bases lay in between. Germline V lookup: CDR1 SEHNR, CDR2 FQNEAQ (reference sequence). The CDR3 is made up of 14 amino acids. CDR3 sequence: CASSPLRAENIQYF. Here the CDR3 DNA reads TGTGCCAGCAGCCCCCTTCGGGCGGAAAACATTCAGTACTTC. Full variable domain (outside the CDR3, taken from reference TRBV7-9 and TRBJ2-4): DTGVSQNPRHKITKRGQNVTFRCDPISEHNRLYWYRQTLGQGPEFLTYFQNEAQLEKSRLLSDRFSAERPKGSFSTLEIQRTEQGDSAMYLCASSPLRAENIQYFGAGTRLSVL.

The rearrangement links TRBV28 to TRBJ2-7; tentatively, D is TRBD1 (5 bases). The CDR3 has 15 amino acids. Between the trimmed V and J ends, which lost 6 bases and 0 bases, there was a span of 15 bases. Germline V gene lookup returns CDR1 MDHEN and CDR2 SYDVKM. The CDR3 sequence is CASRKHRWISYEQYF. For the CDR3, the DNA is TGTGCCAGCAGAAAGCACAGGTGGATCTCCTACGAGCAGTACTTC.

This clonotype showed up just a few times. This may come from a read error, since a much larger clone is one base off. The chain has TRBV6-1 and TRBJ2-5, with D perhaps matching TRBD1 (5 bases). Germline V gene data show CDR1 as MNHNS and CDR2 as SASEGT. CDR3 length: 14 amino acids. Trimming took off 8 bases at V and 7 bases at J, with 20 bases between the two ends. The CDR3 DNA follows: TGTGCCAGCTTAACAAGGGGCGGAATAGGGACCCAGTACTTC. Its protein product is CASLTRGGIGTQYF.

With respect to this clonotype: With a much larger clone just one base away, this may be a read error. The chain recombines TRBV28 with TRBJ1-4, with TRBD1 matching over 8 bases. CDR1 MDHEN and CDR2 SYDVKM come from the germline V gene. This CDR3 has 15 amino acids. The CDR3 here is CASRLSGTGGEKLSF. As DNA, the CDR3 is TGTGCCAGCAGACTCTCCGGGACAGGTGGGGAAAAACTGTCTTTT.

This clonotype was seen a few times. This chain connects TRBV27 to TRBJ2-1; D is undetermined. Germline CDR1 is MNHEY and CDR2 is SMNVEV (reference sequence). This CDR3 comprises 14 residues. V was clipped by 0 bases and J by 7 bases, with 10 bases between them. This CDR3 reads CASSLSRLGNEQFF. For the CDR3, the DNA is TGTGCCAGCAGTTTATCGAGGCTTGGGAATGAGCAGTTCTTC.